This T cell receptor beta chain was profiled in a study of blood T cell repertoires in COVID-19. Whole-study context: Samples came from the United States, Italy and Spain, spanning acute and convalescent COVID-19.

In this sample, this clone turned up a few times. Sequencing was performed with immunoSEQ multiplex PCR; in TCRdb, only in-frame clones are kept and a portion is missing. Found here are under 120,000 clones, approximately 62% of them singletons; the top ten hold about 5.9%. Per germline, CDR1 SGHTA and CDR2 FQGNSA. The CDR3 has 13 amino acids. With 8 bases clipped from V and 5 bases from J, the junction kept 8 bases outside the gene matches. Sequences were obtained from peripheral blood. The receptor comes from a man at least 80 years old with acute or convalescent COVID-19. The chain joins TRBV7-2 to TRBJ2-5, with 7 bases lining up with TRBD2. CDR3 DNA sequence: TGTGCCAGCGGGGACTATCCAGGGGAGACCCAGTACTTC. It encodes CASGDYPGETQYF.